The rows below give T cell receptor beta chains drawn from one sample of a study of T cell repertoires in cytomegalovirus infection. Their recognized antigens are unknown. TCRdb reprocessed the reads with MiXCR, giving one entry per CDR3 protein. Of about 110,000 distinct CDR3 sequences listed, under 30% are singletons. This specimen was CD8+ T cells from cultured PBMCs, taken from culture after CMV antigen stimulation. Receptors were obtained from a human donor in good health (CMV status not recorded). Some clones in this sample may be carry-over from other donors' samples. The CDR3 runs from the conserved cysteine through the conserved F or W. The order of the fields is J gene, D gene, clone size, V gene, CDR3 protein, CDR3 DNA. D genes are given only for firm matches. Not all rows give a size; the values are once, few, many and, for expanded clones, a class.

j_gene: TRBJ2-2
d_gene: TRBD2
abundance: few
v_gene: TRBV9
CDR3aa: CASSLGGGINTGELFF
CDR3nt: TGTGCCAGCAGCCTAGGCGGGGGGATTAACACCGGGGAGCTGTTTTTT

j_gene: TRBJ2-5
d_gene: TRBD2
abundance: few
v_gene: TRBV7-9
CDR3aa: CASRRGGAIETQYF
CDR3nt: TGTGCCAGCAGACGGGGGGGGGCCATAGAGACCCAGTACTTC

j_gene: TRBJ1-1
d_gene: NA
abundance: NA
v_gene: TRBV7-6
CDR3aa: CASSLEWGARGEAFF
CDR3nt: TGTGCCAGCAGCTTAGAATGGGGGGCGAGAGGGGAAGCTTTCTTT

j_gene: TRBJ1-2
d_gene: NA
abundance: NA
v_gene: TRBV7-6
CDR3aa: CASSQRGQSASYTF
CDR3nt: TGTGCCAGCAGCCAAAGGGGACAATCTGCGAGCTACACCTTC

j_gene: TRBJ1-5
d_gene: TRBD1
abundance: many
v_gene: TRBV12-3/TRBV12-4
CDR3aa: CASSLATGGPYSNQPQHF
CDR3nt: TGTGCCAGCAGTTTGGCGACAGGGGGCCCCTATAGCAATCAGCCCCAGCATTTT

j_gene: TRBJ1-1
d_gene: NA
abundance: few
v_gene: TRBV28
CDR3aa: CASNLYGTEAFF
CDR3nt: TGTGCCAGCAACCTCTACGGTACTGAAGCTTTCTTT

j_gene: TRBJ2-1
d_gene: NA
abundance: NA
v_gene: TRBV11-2
CDR3aa: CASSLVHSSYNEQFF
CDR3nt: TGTGCCAGCAGCTTAGTCCATAGCTCCTACAATGAGCAGTTCTTC

j_gene: TRBJ1-1
d_gene: NA
abundance: many
v_gene: TRBV7-8
CDR3aa: CASSLAGLSTEAFF
CDR3nt: TGTGCCAGCAGCTTAGCAGGGTTGAGCACTGAAGCTTTCTTT

j_gene: TRBJ1-5
d_gene: NA
abundance: NA
v_gene: TRBV12-3/TRBV12-4
CDR3aa: CASSLAPQGSNQPQHF
CDR3nt: TGTGCCAGCAGTTTAGCACCCCAGGGGAGCAATCAGCCCCAGCATTTT

j_gene: TRBJ1-2
d_gene: NA
abundance: NA
v_gene: TRBV20-1
CDR3aa: CSARNSWGYTF
CDR3nt: TGCAGTGCTAGAAATTCCTGGGGCTACACCTTC

j_gene: TRBJ2-1
d_gene: NA
abundance: few
v_gene: TRBV19
CDR3aa: CASSNPGVAYNEQFF
CDR3nt: TGTGCCAGTAGTAATCCGGGGGTCGCCTACAATGAGCAGTTCTTC

j_gene: TRBJ2-7
d_gene: TRBD1
abundance: once
v_gene: TRBV19
CDR3aa: CATCGDRGPYEQYF
CDR3nt: TGTGCCACCTGCGGTGACAGGGGGCCCTACGAGCAGTACTTC

j_gene: TRBJ1-5
d_gene: NA
abundance: few
v_gene: TRBV5-5
CDR3aa: CASSLEGARRQPQHF
CDR3nt: TGTGCCAGCAGCTTGGAAGGGGCGAGGAGACAGCCCCAGCATTTT

j_gene: TRBJ2-7
d_gene: TRBD2
abundance: few
v_gene: TRBV27
CDR3aa: CASTLAGVGTYEQYF
CDR3nt: TGTGCCAGCACCCTAGCGGGAGTTGGGACCTACGAGCAGTACTTC

j_gene: TRBJ1-2
d_gene: NA
abundance: NA
v_gene: TRBV3-1
CDR3aa: CASSQVYGKVGGYTF
CDR3nt: TGTGCCAGCAGCCAAGTGTACGGCAAAGTGGGAGGCTACACCTTC

j_gene: TRBJ1-6
d_gene: NA
abundance: few
v_gene: TRBV6-5
CDR3aa: CASSYSQDQGSPLHF
CDR3nt: TGTGCCAGCAGTTACTCGCAGGACCAGGGATCACCCCTCCACTTT

j_gene: TRBJ1-1
d_gene: NA
abundance: many
v_gene: TRBV7-8
CDR3aa: CASSPLDTEAFF
CDR3nt: TGTGCCAGCAGCCCGCTGGACACTGAAGCTTTCTTT

j_gene: TRBJ2-1
d_gene: NA
abundance: NA
v_gene: TRBV19
CDR3aa: CASSMLSITTYNEQFF
CDR3nt: TGTGCCAGTAGTATGCTCAGCATAACAACCTACAATGAGCAGTTCTTC

j_gene: TRBJ2-3
d_gene: NA
abundance: NA
v_gene: TRBV2
CDR3aa: CASRPRGSDTQYF
CDR3nt: TGTGCCAGCCGGCCTAGGGGATCGGATACGCAGTATTTT

j_gene: TRBJ2-7
d_gene: TRBD1
abundance: few
v_gene: TRBV2
CDR3aa: CASSEGDRGGTYEQYF
CDR3nt: TGTGCCAGCAGTGAAGGGGACAGGGGTGGGACCTACGAGCAGTACTTC

j_gene: TRBJ2-7
d_gene: NA
abundance: many
v_gene: TRBV20-1
CDR3aa: CSASPPSLWEQYF
CDR3nt: TGCAGTGCTAGTCCCCCATCGCTATGGGAGCAGTACTTC

j_gene: TRBJ1-1
d_gene: NA
abundance: NA
v_gene: TRBV5-1
CDR3aa: CTSSLESGSTNTEAFF
CDR3nt: TGCACCAGCAGCTTGGAGTCAGGGTCCACCAACACTGAAGCTTTCTTT

j_gene: TRBJ2-2
d_gene: NA
abundance: few
v_gene: TRBV2
CDR3aa: CASDWTVNTGELFF
CDR3nt: TGTGCCAGCGATTGGACAGTGAACACCGGGGAGCTGTTTTTT

j_gene: TRBJ1-4
d_gene: NA
abundance: NA
v_gene: TRBV19
CDR3aa: CASTSTGTQKLFF
CDR3nt: TGTGCCAGTACTTCGACAGGAACCCAAAAACTGTTTTTT

j_gene: TRBJ1-1
d_gene: TRBD1
abundance: few
v_gene: TRBV7-9
CDR3aa: CASKPDRVDTEAFF
CDR3nt: TGTGCCAGCAAACCGGACAGGGTAGACACTGAAGCTTTCTTT

j_gene: TRBJ1-3
d_gene: TRBD1
abundance: few
v_gene: TRBV9
CDR3aa: CASSAGSGGSGNTIYF
CDR3nt: TGTGCCAGCAGCGCCGGATCAGGGGGCTCTGGAAACACCATATATTTT

j_gene: TRBJ1-1
d_gene: NA
abundance: once
v_gene: TRBV9
CDR3aa: CANSVGMNTEAFF
CDR3nt: TGTGCCAACAGCGTAGGAATGAACACTGAAGCTTTCTTT

j_gene: TRBJ2-3
d_gene: NA
abundance: many
v_gene: TRBV28
CDR3aa: CASSSPSSYADTQYF
CDR3nt: TGTGCCAGCAGTTCGCCTTCGTCCTACGCAGATACGCAGTATTTT

j_gene: TRBJ2-3
d_gene: NA
abundance: NA
v_gene: TRBV5-5
CDR3aa: CASSLDYPTDTQYF
CDR3nt: TGTGCCAGCAGCTTGGACTATCCCACAGATACGCAGTATTTT

j_gene: TRBJ2-7
d_gene: TRBD2
abundance: many
v_gene: TRBV6-1
CDR3aa: CASSPLAGGTYEQYF
CDR3nt: TGTGCCAGCAGTCCACTAGCGGGGGGGACCTACGAGCAGTACTTC

j_gene: TRBJ2-5
d_gene: TRBD2
abundance: few
v_gene: TRBV7-6
CDR3aa: CASSYGTSVGETQYF
CDR3nt: TGTGCCAGCAGCTACGGGACTAGCGTTGGAGAGACCCAGTACTTC

j_gene: TRBJ2-1
d_gene: NA
abundance: few
v_gene: TRBV30
CDR3aa: CAWSEISGSSYNEQFF
CDR3nt: TGTGCCTGGAGTGAAATCTCAGGGAGCTCCTACAATGAGCAGTTCTTC

j_gene: TRBJ2-4
d_gene: NA
abundance: NA
v_gene: TRBV7-4
CDR3aa: CASSLSDSSKNIQYF
CDR3nt: TGTGCCAGCAGCTTGTCCGACAGCTCCAAAAACATTCAGTACTTC

j_gene: TRBJ1-4
d_gene: NA
abundance: few
v_gene: TRBV4-2
CDR3aa: CASSQARESNEKLFF
CDR3nt: TGTGCCAGCAGCCAAGCGAGAGAAAGTAATGAAAAACTGTTTTTT

j_gene: TRBJ1-1
d_gene: NA
abundance: many
v_gene: TRBV6-1
CDR3aa: CASTTLGSTEAFF
CDR3nt: TGTGCCAGCACCACCCTAGGGAGCACTGAAGCTTTCTTT

j_gene: TRBJ1-1
d_gene: NA
abundance: few
v_gene: TRBV27
CDR3aa: CASSLGYHTEAFF
CDR3nt: TGTGCCAGCAGTTTAGGCTACCACACTGAAGCTTTCTTT

j_gene: TRBJ2-3
d_gene: TRBD1
abundance: few
v_gene: TRBV7-9
CDR3aa: CASSTRTGSSTDTQYF
CDR3nt: TGTGCCAGCAGCACCAGGACAGGCTCTAGCACAGATACGCAGTATTTT

j_gene: TRBJ1-5
d_gene: NA
abundance: many
v_gene: TRBV7-9
CDR3aa: CASSLESWEGDQPQHF
CDR3nt: TGTGCCAGCAGCCTAGAGAGTTGGGAGGGGGACCAGCCCCAGCATTTT

j_gene: TRBJ2-1
d_gene: TRBD2
abundance: few
v_gene: TRBV7-9
CDR3aa: CASSQMAGTQRGEQFF
CDR3nt: TGTGCCAGCAGTCAAATGGCCGGGACCCAGCGGGGTGAGCAGTTCTTC

j_gene: TRBJ2-1
d_gene: NA
abundance: NA
v_gene: TRBV20-1
CDR3aa: CSARGLLRDYNEQFF
CDR3nt: TGCAGTGCTAGAGGCCTACTCCGGGACTACAATGAGCAGTTCTTC

j_gene: TRBJ2-1
d_gene: TRBD2
abundance: NA
v_gene: TRBV20-1
CDR3aa: CSARVGLAWDEQFF
CDR3nt: TGCAGTGCTAGAGTGGGACTAGCGTGGGATGAGCAGTTCTTC

j_gene: TRBJ1-5
d_gene: TRBD1
abundance: NA
v_gene: TRBV6-1
CDR3aa: CASSGRQGAYFRDQPQHF
CDR3nt: TGTGCCAGCAGTGGACGACAGGGGGCGTATTTTCGGGATCAGCCCCAGCATTTT

j_gene: TRBJ2-1
d_gene: TRBD1
abundance: many
v_gene: TRBV7-9
CDR3aa: CASRGTGFDNEQFF
CDR3nt: TGTGCCAGCAGAGGGACAGGGTTCGACAATGAGCAGTTCTTC

j_gene: TRBJ2-7
d_gene: NA
abundance: NA
v_gene: TRBV4-1
CDR3aa: CASSQEGSRFGEAYEQYF
CDR3nt: TGCGCCAGCAGCCAAGAAGGATCCCGGTTTGGGGAGGCCTACGAGCAGTACTTC

j_gene: TRBJ2-7
d_gene: TRBD1
abundance: NA
v_gene: TRBV20-1
CDR3aa: CSARGGGTGFLTYEQYF
CDR3nt: TGCAGTGCTAGGGGGGGGGGGACAGGGTTTTTGACCTACGAGCAGTACTTC

j_gene: TRBJ2-5
d_gene: NA
abundance: NA
v_gene: TRBV11-2
CDR3aa: CASSPRGPDTQYF
CDR3nt: TGTGCCAGCAGTCCTCGGGGACCCGATACCCAGTACTTC